The 10 T cell receptor beta chains listed next were all sequenced from one sample in a study of graft-versus-host responses after intestinal transplantation. TCRdb keeps only in-frame clones here, not all; method: immunoSEQ multiplex PCR. The sample has tens of thousands of clones; 70% to 90% are singletons. Their recognized antigens are unknown. Sequencing was performed on unstimulated CD8+ T cells sorted from spleen or lymph node cells, taken before intestinal transplant. The source of these receptors is a human donor who received an intestinal transplant.

The chain combines TRBV6-5 with TRBJ1-1; D remains unclear. CDR1 is MNHEY and CDR2 is SVGAGI in the germline V gene. The V end was cut by 0 bases, the J end by 4 bases, with 15 bases between. This CDR3 is 16 amino acids long. CDR3 in amino acids: CASSYSWPSDGTEAFF. CDR3 DNA: TGTGCCAGCAGTTACTCGTGGCCCAGCGATGGCACTGAAGCTTTCTTT.

The chain couples TRBV28 to TRBJ2-7; 10 nucleotides agree with TRBD2. This CDR3 has 14 amino acids. CDR1 MDHEN and CDR2 SYDVKM come from the germline V gene. Trimming cost V 2 bases and J 6 bases; bases outside gene matches: 4. The CDR3 spells CASSLGEREGEQYF. DNA for the CDR3: TGTGCCAGCAGTTTAGGGGAGCGGGAGGGCGAGCAGTACTTC.

This chain links TRBV5-5 with TRBJ1-2; D is ambiguous. V lost 7 bases, J lost 2 bases, and 6 bases lay in between. Per germline, CDR1 SGHKS and CDR2 YYEKEE (reference sequence). The CDR3 contains 11 residues. In DNA form, the CDR3 reads TGTGCCAGCGGCGGGAACTATGGCTACACCTTC. Encoded protein: CASGGNYGYTF.

This chain connects TRBV4-1 to TRBJ1-2, with 7 bases aligning to TRBD1. The germline V gene encodes CDR1 MGHRA and CDR2 YSYEKL. Trimming took 4 bases from V and 6 from J; bases not matched to a gene: 5. This CDR3 is 13 amino acids long. CDR3 region: CASSPATGNGYTF. The CDR3 DNA reads as TGCGCCAGCAGCCCCGCGACAGGGAATGGCTACACCTTC.

The chain is built from TRBV18 and TRBJ2-1, with a possible D match to TRBD2 (5 bases). V was pared by 4 bases and J by 5 bases, with 12 bases between. The CDR3 loop spans 14 amino acids. Germline V gives CDR1 KGHSH, CDR2 LQKENI. CDR3 residues: CASSQPSLHNEQFF. For the CDR3, the DNA is TGTGCCAGCTCACAGCCTAGCCTACACAATGAGCAGTTCTTC.

The J gene is TRBJ2-7, the V gene TRBV15, with a possible D match to TRBD1 (5 bases). The CDR3 spans 13 residues. The V gene's germline CDR1 is LNHNV and CDR2 YYDKDF (reference sequence). V was shortened by 1 base and J by 6 bases, with 10 bases between the two germline ends. The DNA for the CDR3 is TGTGCCACCAGCAGAGGGGGCGACGGCGAGCAGTACTTC. Protein: CATSRGGDGEQYF. Complete variable domain (other parts from reference TRBV15 and TRBJ2-7): DAMVIQNPRYQVTQFGKPVTLSCSQTLNHNVMYWYQQKSSQAPKLLFHYYDKDFNNEADTPDNFQSRRPNTSFCFLDIRSPGLGDTAMYLCATSRGGDGEQYFGPGTRLTVT.

The sample holds one count of this clone. The chain employs TRBV27 and TRBJ2-5; 7 bases fit TRBD1. Germline V gene sequence: CDR1 MNHEY, CDR2 SMNVEV (reference sequence). The V and J ends lost 8 bases and 4 bases, in that order; junction bases with no gene match: 13. The CDR3 extends over 15 amino acids. CDR3 DNA: TGTGCCAGCGGATCACAGGGGATTGCGGGAGAGACCCAGTACTTC. Protein sequence: CASGSQGIAGETQYF.

This clone was seen a single time. The rearrangement joins TRBV9 to TRBJ2-1, with TRBD2 matching over 8 bases. Germline-derived CDR1 and CDR2 are SGDLS and YYNGEE. This CDR3 is 14 amino acids long. V shed 3 bases, J shed 1 base, and the junction held 0 bases outside the gene matches. The CDR3 nucleotides are TGTGCCAGCAGCGGCGGGAGGTCCTACAATGAGCAGTTCTTC. Encoded protein: CASSGGRSYNEQFF.

For the CDR3, the DNA is TGTGCCAGCAGCTTTGGACTAGCGGGATTTATTCTCACAGATACGCAGTATTTT. This gives the protein CASSFGLAGFILTDTQYF. The chain is built from TRBV13 and TRBJ2-3, with TRBD2 matching 12 bases. V lost 3 bases to trimming and J lost 2 bases; unmatched junction nucleotides: 9. Per germline, CDR1 PRHDT and CDR2 FYEKMQ (reference sequence). CDR3 size: 18 residues.

The rearrangement links TRBV19 to TRBJ2-7; the D gene is possibly TRBD1 (6 bases). The CDR3 runs 14 residues. In germline, CDR1 is LNHDA, CDR2 SQIVND (reference sequence). V was clipped by 3 bases and J by 0 bases, with 9 bases between them. The CDR3 nucleotides read TGTGCCAGTAGTATGGCGGACAGCTCCTACGAGCAGTACTTC. Its translation: CASSMADSSYEQYF.